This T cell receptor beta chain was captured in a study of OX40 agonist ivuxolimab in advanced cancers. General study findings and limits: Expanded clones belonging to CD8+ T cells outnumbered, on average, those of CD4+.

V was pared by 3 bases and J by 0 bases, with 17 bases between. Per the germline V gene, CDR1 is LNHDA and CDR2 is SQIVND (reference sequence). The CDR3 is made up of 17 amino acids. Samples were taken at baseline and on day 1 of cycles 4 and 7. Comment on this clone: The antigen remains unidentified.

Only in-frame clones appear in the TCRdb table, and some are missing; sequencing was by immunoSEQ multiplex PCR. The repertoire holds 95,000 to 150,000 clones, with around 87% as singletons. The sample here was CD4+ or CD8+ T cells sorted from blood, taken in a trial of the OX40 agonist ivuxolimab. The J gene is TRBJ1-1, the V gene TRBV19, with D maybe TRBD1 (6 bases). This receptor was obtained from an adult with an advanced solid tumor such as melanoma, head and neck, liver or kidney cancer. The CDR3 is CASSMWGAPPLNTEAFF. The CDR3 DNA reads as TGTGCCAGTAGTATGTGGGGGGCTCCTCCCTTGAACACTGAAGCTTTCTTT.